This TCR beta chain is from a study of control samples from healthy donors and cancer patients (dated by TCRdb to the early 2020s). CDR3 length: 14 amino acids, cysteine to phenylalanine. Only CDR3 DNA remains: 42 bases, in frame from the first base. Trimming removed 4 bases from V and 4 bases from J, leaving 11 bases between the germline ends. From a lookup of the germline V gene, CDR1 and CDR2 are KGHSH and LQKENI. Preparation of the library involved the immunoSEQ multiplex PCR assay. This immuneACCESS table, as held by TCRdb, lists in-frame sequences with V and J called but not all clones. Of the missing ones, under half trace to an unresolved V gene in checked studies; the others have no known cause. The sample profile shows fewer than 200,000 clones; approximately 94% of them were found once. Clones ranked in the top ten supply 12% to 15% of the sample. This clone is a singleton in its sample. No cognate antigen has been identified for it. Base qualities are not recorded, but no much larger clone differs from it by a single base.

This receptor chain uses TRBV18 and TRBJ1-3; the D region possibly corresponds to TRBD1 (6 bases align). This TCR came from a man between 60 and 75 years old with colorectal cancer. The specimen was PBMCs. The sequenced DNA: TGTGCCAGCTCACAGGGGGATGCCGGAAACACCATATATTTT. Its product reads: CASSQGDAGNTIYF.